Listed below are T cell receptor beta chains from one sample, sequenced in a study of T cell changes during pregnancy in multiple sclerosis. Assay used: immunoSEQ multiplex PCR; TCRdb lists only in-frame clones, some missing. This table has 40,000 or so clones, about nine tenths appearing once. The sample consisted of CD4+ T cells from peripheral blood mononuclear cells, taken in the first trimester of pregnancy. The receptors were gathered from a female donor in good health, enrolled as a control in a pregnancy study. CDR3s include the opening cysteine and the closing phenylalanine or tryptophan. The D gene is left open where the match is weak. The size of a clone is reported for some rows only, either as once, few or many, or as a class for expanded clones.

NA	TRBJ1-1	TRBV7-9	TRBD1	CASSLGDRANTEAFF	TGTGCCAGCAGCTTAGGTGACAGGGCGAACACTGAAGCTTTCTTT
NA	TRBJ1-5	TRBV7-9	TRBD1	CASSEKGAWNQPQHF	TGTGCCAGCAGCGAAAAGGGGGCTTGGAATCAGCCCCAGCATTTT
NA	TRBJ1-1	TRBV7-9	TRBD1	CASSLRGQTEAFF	TGTGCCAGCAGCCTAAGGGGACAGACTGAAGCTTTCTTT
NA	TRBJ2-3	TRBV4-3	TRBD1	CASSLGQGEGTDTQYF	TGCGCCAGCAGCCTGGGACAGGGGGAAGGAACAGATACGCAGTATTTT
NA	TRBJ1-6	TRBV19	TRBD1	CASSTQTGTGSPLHF	TGTGCCAGTAGTACACAGACAGGGACGGGTTCACCCCTCCACTTT
NA	TRBJ2-2	TRBV9	TRBD2	CASSVRALAGGTGELFF	TGTGCCAGCAGCGTAAGGGCCCTAGCGGGGGGTACCGGGGAGCTGTTTTTT
NA	TRBJ1-3	TRBV27	TRBD1	CASSLEGTGAYTIYF	TGTGCCAGCAGTTTGGAGGGGACAGGGGCATACACCATATATTTT
NA	TRBJ1-2	TRBV30	NA	CAWSVGGVNYGYTF	TGTGCCTGGAGTGTAGGAGGCGTGAACTATGGCTACACCTTC
few	TRBJ1-1	TRBV4-1	TRBD1	CASSQVRQGRSAEAFF	TGCGCCAGCAGCCAGGTTAGACAGGGACGGTCGGCTGAAGCTTTCTTT
NA	TRBJ1-4	TRBV11-2	NA	CASSPGGRHLFF	TGTGCCAGCAGCCCCGGGGGGCGGCATCTGTTTTTT
NA	TRBJ2-3	TRBV28	TRBD2	CASSGGLTDTQYF	TGTGCCAGTAGCGGGGGGCTAACAGATACGCAGTATTTT
NA	TRBJ1-4	TRBV12-5	NA	CASGLGGGYEKLFF	TGTGCTAGTGGTTTAGGTGGGGGGTATGAAAAACTGTTTTTT
NA	TRBJ1-6	TRBV4-1	NA	CASSQDSGSAYNSPLHF	TGCGCCAGCAGCCAAGATAGTGGCAGCGCCTACAATTCACCCCTCCACTTT
NA	TRBJ2-7	TRBV27	NA	CASSFTSSYEQYF	TGTGCCAGCAGTTTTACTAGCTCCTACGAGCAGTACTTC
NA	TRBJ2-3	TRBV2	NA	CASSGPSGSSTDTQYF	TGTGCCAGCTCCGGGCCAAGCGGTTCTAGCACAGATACGCAGTATTTT
NA	TRBJ2-4	TRBV13	TRBD2	CASSQLSGGDIQYF	TGTGCCAGCAGCCAGTTAAGCGGGGGGGACATTCAGTACTTC
NA	TRBJ2-1	TRBV7-2	NA	CASSLRQGGRSSYNEQFF	TGTGCCAGCAGCTTGCGACAGGGAGGAAGGAGCTCCTACAATGAGCAGTTCTTC
NA	TRBJ1-6	TRBV30	NA	CAWSGGMEGRSPLHF	TGTGCCTGGAGTGGGGGAATGGAGGGAAGATCACCCCTCCACTTT
once	TRBJ2-6	TRBV6-1	TRBD1	CASRTGGSGANVLTF	TGTGCCAGCAGGACAGGGGGGTCTGGGGCCAACGTCCTGACTTTC
once	TRBJ1-5	TRBV10-1	NA	CASSLLNQPQHF	TGCGCCAGCAGTCTCCTAAATCAGCCCCAGCATTTT
NA	TRBJ2-3	TRBV5-5	NA	CASSLPGTSTDTQYF	TGTGCCAGCAGCTTGCCAGGGACTAGCACAGATACGCAGTATTTT
NA	TRBJ1-2	TRBV7-2	NA	CASTISPSGYGYTF	TGTGCCAGCACCATTTCTCCCTCGGGCTATGGCTACACCTTC
NA	TRBJ1-4	TRBV4-1	TRBD1	CASSLEGARNEKLFF	TGCGCCAGCAGCTTAGAGGGGGCCAGGAATGAAAAACTGTTTTTT
few	TRBJ2-3	TRBV7-2	TRBD1	CASSFDRASDTQYF	TGTGCCAGCAGCTTCGACAGGGCTTCAGATACGCAGTATTTT
NA	TRBJ1-2	TRBV7-9	NA	CASSLLTPLNYGYTF	TGTGCCAGCAGCTTACTAACCCCTTTAAACTATGGCTACACCTTC
few	TRBJ1-2	TRBV19	NA	CASSPYFSGAANYGYTF	TGTGCCAGTAGTCCCTACTTCTCAGGGGCTGCTAACTATGGCTACACCTTC
NA	TRBJ2-5	TRBV20-1	NA	CSAVAETQYF	TGCAGTGCTGTCGCGGAGACCCAGTACTTC
NA	TRBJ1-4	TRBV14	NA	CASGNEKLFF	TGTGCCAGCGGCAATGAAAAACTGTTTTTT
NA	TRBJ2-7	TRBV5-1	TRBD2	CASSLTSGGAYEQYF	TGCGCCAGCAGCTTGACTAGCGGGGGGGCCTACGAGCAGTACTTC